The 26 T cell receptor beta chains presented below share a single source sample, sequenced in a study of identical twins. One entry per CDR3 protein, called by TCRdb with MiXCR from the 5' RACE reads. Of approximately 700,000 distinct CDR3 sequences detected, 6% to 6.5% appear once; the ten largest clones hold around 1.9%. The sample consisted of naive T cells sorted from blood. The receptors here all came from a man younger than 35 in good health.

This clonotype occurred many times. V usage is TRBV12-3 or TRBV12-4 and J usage is TRBJ1-5; TRBD1 aligns across 9 bases. The trim removed 4 bases at V and 2 bases at J, leaving 3 bases unmatched. The CDR3 covers 15 residues. CDR3 in amino acids: CASSSGDRGNQPQHF. In nucleotides, the CDR3 is TGTGCCAGCAGTTCCGGGGACAGGGGCAATCAGCCCCAGCATTTT.

A few counts support this clonotype. V and J are TRBV7-8 and TRBJ2-1; D is unclear. The CDR3 covers 15 residues. The V and J ends lost 5 bases and 6 bases respectively, with 17 bases between them. Germline assignment: CDR1 SGHVS and CDR2 FQNEAQ. CDR3 sequence: CASSPRRVFSNEQFF. The CDR3, as DNA: TGTGCCAGCAGCCCGAGACGGGTTTTTAGCAATGAGCAGTTCTTC.

This clonotype occurred a few times. The chain has TRBV9 and TRBJ2-5; 9 nucleotides match TRBD1. Germline-derived CDR1 and CDR2 are SGDLS and YYNGEE. The CDR3 is 15 residues long. The J segment lost 4 bases and the V segment lost 3 bases, leaving 7 bases of the junction unmatched. The CDR3 region is CASSGTGTGPETQYF. The CDR3 DNA follows: TGTGCCAGCAGCGGAACCGGGACAGGGCCAGAGACCCAGTACTTC.

This clonotype was observed many times. The V and J genes are TRBV7-9 and TRBJ2-3, with 9 bases matching TRBD2. Germline assignment: CDR1 SEHNR and CDR2 FQNEAQ (reference sequence). This CDR3 region has 17 residues. The V gene end was trimmed by 5 bases and the J gene end by 1 base; junction bases not matched to a gene: 10. CDR3: CASSPRWASGGTDTQYF. CDR3 nucleotides: TGTGCCAGCAGCCCCCGTTGGGCTAGCGGGGGCACAGATACGCAGTATTTT.

This clonotype was observed many times. The chain is built from TRBV10-3 and TRBJ2-7; D might be TRBD2 (5 bases). Germline V gives CDR1 ENHRY, CDR2 SYGVKD. This CDR3 is 16 amino acids long. The V and J ends lost 7 bases and 2 bases respectively, with 21 bases between them. CDR3 in DNA: TGTGCCATCATGCCCCGGGGTATGGCCCGAACCTACGAGCAGTACGTC. It is translated as CAIMPRGMARTYEQYV.

This clonotype was counted ten times or more. The genes are TRBV12-3 or TRBV12-4 and TRBJ2-4, with a weak D call TRBD1 (5 bases). This CDR3 is built from 15 residues. Trimming removed 5 bases at V and 0 bases at J, with 11 bases between. CDR3: CASSLDSLAKNIQYF. The CDR3, as DNA: TGTGCCAGCAGTCTCGACAGTTTAGCCAAAAACATTCAGTACTTC.

This clonotype was recorded at least ten times. V gene TRBV4-2 combines with J gene TRBJ2-7; D is unclear. Germline CDR1 LGHNA, CDR2 YNFKEQ. This CDR3 has 13 residues. With 1 base removed from V and 3 bases from J, the gap between germline ends came to 7 bases. In DNA, the CDR3 is TGTGCCAGCAGCCAAGGTACCGGCTACGAGCAGTACGTC. Translating it yields CASSQGTGYEQYV.

The chain couples TRBV24-1 to TRBJ2-1; 8 nucleotides match TRBD2. The V gene's germline CDR1 is KGHDR and CDR2 SFDVKD. The ends lost 5 bases at V and 4 bases at J; junction bases unmatched: 3. This CDR3 has 14 amino acids. The CDR3 here is CATSAGLAYNEQFF. Here the CDR3 DNA reads TGTGCCACCAGTGCTGGACTAGCATACAATGAGCAGTTCTTC.

This clonotype was found many times. The chain carries TRBV12-3 or TRBV12-4 and TRBJ2-2, with D unclear. V shed 1 base and J shed 5 bases, with 8 bases lying between them. CDR3 length: 14 amino acids. CDR3 loop: CASSLEARTGELFF. The CDR3, as DNA: TGTGCCAGCAGTTTAGAGGCCCGTACCGGGGAGCTGTTTTTT.

This clonotype was recorded many times. The chain employs TRBV20-1 and TRBJ2-1; D possibly corresponds to TRBD2 (5 bases). There are 15 residues in the CDR3. Germline V gene sequence: CDR1 DFQATT, CDR2 SNEGSKA (reference sequence). The V end lost 5 bases, the J end lost 4 bases, and 18 bases lay between the germline ends. The CDR3 protein is CSAPLASRLYNEQFF. CDR3 in DNA: TGCAGTGCTCCCCTGGCTAGCCGCTTATACAATGAGCAGTTCTTC.

This clonotype was picked up a small number of times. The genes are TRBV12-5 and TRBJ1-5; D perhaps matches TRBD1 (5 bases). In germline, CDR1 is LGHNT, CDR2 FRNRAP. The CDR3 consists of 15 residues. V dropped 1 base and J dropped 2 bases, with 9 bases sitting between them. CDR3 residues: CASGLAGGGNQPQHF. The CDR3 DNA reads TGTGCTAGTGGTTTGGCTGGGGGAGGCAATCAGCCCCAGCATTTT.

This clonotype was seen more than once but under ten times. The genes are TRBV6-5 and TRBJ2-7; perhaps TRBD1 as D (6 bases). Germline-derived CDR1 and CDR2 are MNHEY and SVGAGI. V was shortened by 0 bases and J by 2 bases, with 17 bases between the two germline ends. The CDR3 sequence is 17 residues long. CDR3 region: CASSYSIGTSNPYEQYF. For the CDR3, the DNA is TGTGCCAGCAGTTACTCGATAGGGACATCCAACCCCTACGAGCAGTACTTC.

This clonotype was seen many times. The rearrangement uses TRBV7-9 and TRBJ2-7; no reliable D call. The CDR3 is made up of 14 amino acids. Germline CDR1 is SEHNR and CDR2 is FQNEAQ (reference sequence). V shed 4 bases and J shed 2 bases, with 12 bases lying between them. Here the CDR3 DNA reads TGTGCCAGCAGCTCAGATCCCACTGCCTACGAGCAGTACTTC. Protein: CASSSDPTAYEQYF. The full variable domain, completed using reference TRBV7-9 and TRBJ2-7, is DTGVSQNPRHKITKRGQNVTFRCDPISEHNRLYWYRQTLGQGPEFLTYFQNEAQLEKSRLLSDRFSAERPKGSFSTLEIQRTEQGDSAMYLCASSSDPTAYEQYFGPGTRLTVT.

This clonotype was counted ten times or more. The chain combines TRBV12-3 or TRBV12-4 with TRBJ2-7; no clear D. V was pared by 1 base and J by 6 bases, with 4 bases between. The CDR3 has 11 residues. The CDR3 spells CASSLGSEQYF. CDR3 bases: TGTGCCAGCAGTTTAGGGTCCGAGCAGTACTTC.

The V and J genes are TRBV28 and TRBJ2-7; D gene unclear. This CDR3 is 13 amino acids long. CDR1 and CDR2 (germline): MDHEN, SYDVKM. V lost 5 bases, J lost 2 bases, and 10 bases lay in between. This CDR3 reads CASSPPVAYEQYF. CDR3 nucleotide sequence: TGTGCCAGCAGTCCGCCGGTCGCCTACGAGCAGTACTTC.

This chain joins TRBV5-1 and TRBJ1-2; TRBD1 agrees at 10 bases. The CDR3 extends over 15 amino acids. The germline gives CDR1 SGHRS, CDR2 YFSETQ. The J segment lost 6 bases and the V segment lost 3 bases, leaving 8 bases of the junction unmatched. CDR3 loop: CASSSEAGTGDGYTF. CDR3 in DNA: TGCGCCAGCAGCTCGGAGGCCGGGACAGGGGATGGCTACACCTTC.

In its sample, this clonotype was seen a few times. This chain joins TRBV6-1 and TRBJ2-1; TRBD2 matches 10 bases. Germline values: CDR1 MNHNS, CDR2 SASEGT. The junction had 5 bases not matched to a gene; V was cut back by 6 bases and J by 3 bases. CDR3 length: 15 amino acids. The CDR3 nucleotides are TGTGCCAGCAGCACTAGCGGGAAGGTCTACAATGAGCAGTTCTTC. Residues: CASSTSGKVYNEQFF.

This clonotype was seen ten or more times. V usage is TRBV29-1 and J usage is TRBJ1-2; TRBD1 matches at 8 bases. The CDR3 covers 14 residues. Trimming removed 3 bases from V and 5 bases from J; junction bases left unmatched: 8. Germline values: CDR1 SQVTM, CDR2 ANQGSEA. CDR3 residues: CSVDPTGGRYGYTF. In nucleotides, the CDR3 is TGCAGCGTTGACCCAACAGGGGGGAGGTATGGCTACACCTTC. Variable domain in full (rest from reference TRBV29-1 and TRBJ1-2): SAVISQKPSRDICQRGTSLTIQCQVDSQVTMMFWYRQQPGQSLTLIATANQGSEATYESGFVIDKFPISRPNLTFSTLTVSNMSPEDSSIYLCSVDPTGGRYGYTFGSGTRLTVV.

Regarding this clonotype: Compared with germline, one end of the junction differs, possibly owing to a read error. The chain is built from TRBV7-9 and TRBJ2-5; no clear D gene. Germline lookup yields CDR1 SEHNR and CDR2 FQNEAQ (reference sequence). The CDR3 sequence is 12 residues long. The chain's CDR3 is CASSPVQESQYF. CDR3 nucleotides: TGTGCCAGCAGCCCTGTACAAGAGTCCCAGTACTTC.

The chain carries TRBV24-1 and TRBJ2-1; the D gene is possibly TRBD2 (5 bases). The CDR3 loop spans 15 amino acids. Germline V gene data show CDR1 as KGHDR and CDR2 as SFDVKD. V gave up 0 bases and J gave up 3 bases, with 8 bases separating them. The CDR3 DNA is TGTGCCACCAGTGATTTGGGGAGCATCTACAATGAGCAGTTCTTC. This encodes CATSDLGSIYNEQFF.

V gene TRBV5-6 combines with J gene TRBJ1-6; no firm D call. V was pared by 4 bases and J by 8 bases, with 13 bases between. The germline V gene encodes CDR1 SGHDT and CDR2 YYEEEE. This CDR3 spans 14 amino acids. CDR3 DNA: TGTGCCAGCAGCCCTACAGTGTGGGATTCACCCCTCCACTTT. This encodes CASSPTVWDSPLHF.

The chain joins TRBV14 to TRBJ2-3; D is perhaps TRBD1 (7 bases). The CDR3 length is 16 residues. V was pared by 0 bases and J by 3 bases, with 13 bases between. The germline V gene has CDR1 SGHDN and CDR2 FVKESK. In DNA, the CDR3 is TGTGCCAGCAGCCAAGATGCGGGACAGATAACAGATACGCAGTATTTT. Protein product: CASSQDAGQITDTQYF.

This clonotype was picked up many times. J is TRBJ2-1 and V is TRBV10-2, with TRBD2 identical over 8 bases. J gave up 9 bases and V 0 bases, and 7 bases lay outside the gene matches. The CDR3 is made up of 15 amino acids. CDR1 and CDR2 from the germline V gene are WSHSY and SAAADI. The CDR3: CASSESAGRASEQFF. The CDR3 DNA is TGCGCCAGCAGTGAGTCCGCCGGGAGGGCCAGTGAGCAGTTCTTC.

This clonotype was seen many times. J is TRBJ1-4 and V is TRBV15; D not resolved. The CDR3 runs 15 residues. V lost 0 bases and J 8 bases, leaving 13 bases between the germline ends. Per the germline V gene, CDR1 is LNHNV and CDR2 is YYDKDF (reference sequence). The CDR3 nucleotides read TGTGCCACCAGCAGAGAAGGCAGCAGTGGGGAAAAACTGTTTTTT. Amino acid sequence: CATSREGSSGEKLFF.

This clonotype was found a few times. The genes are TRBV20-1 and TRBJ2-7; 8 positions match TRBD1. The germline gives CDR1 DFQATT, CDR2 SNEGSKA (reference sequence). J lost 5 bases, V lost 6 bases, and 15 bases had no gene match. The CDR3 is 15 amino acids. Here the CDR3 DNA reads TGCAGTGCGGAGGACAGGGTTAAATCGATCCACGAGCAGTACTTC. This translates into CSAEDRVKSIHEQYF.

This clonotype appeared a few times. The chain links TRBV7-8 to TRBJ2-7; unclear D gene. The CDR3 consists of 13 residues. The germline V gene encodes CDR1 SGHVS and CDR2 FQNEAQ. V lost 4 bases and J lost 3, with 10 bases in between. CDR3 coding DNA: TGTGCCAGCAGCTCCCGGGTTCGCTACGAGCAGTACTTC. It encodes CASSSRVRYEQYF.